These 11 T cell receptor beta chains were sequenced from one sample in a study of PD-L1 blockade in urothelial cancer. The protocol was immunoSEQ multiplex PCR, while the TCRdb copy is restricted to in-frame clones and leaves out a portion. The data show about 36,000 clones, 75% to 90% seen once. Time point described: peripheral blood 6 weeks after treatment start. The starting material was PBMCs, obtained around atezolizumab (anti-PD-L1) treatment. The receptors originated from a man aged 35-49 years with urothelial cancer.

This clone has only one observation. This sequence joins TRBV11-2 and TRBJ1-5; a weak D match, TRBD1 (6 bases). V dropped 2 bases and J dropped 4 bases, with 15 bases sitting between them. The CDR3 totals 16 residues. Germline V gene data show CDR1 as SGHAT and CDR2 as FQNNGV. The CDR3, as DNA: TGTGCCAGCAGCTTATCCACAGGGAGAGGGAATCAGCCCCAGCATTTT. It specifies CASSLSTGRGNQPQHF.

The genes are TRBV29-1 and TRBJ2-1, with D tentatively TRBD1 (6 bases). Germline V gives CDR1 SQVTM, CDR2 ANQGSEA. The CDR3 is 14 amino acids. The V end lost 7 bases, the J end lost 2 bases, and 15 bases lay between the germline ends. The chain's CDR3 is CSGTGQNPYNEQFF. The CDR3 bases are TGCAGCGGCACGGGACAAAATCCCTACAATGAGCAGTTCTTC.

For the CDR3, the DNA is TGTGCCAGCAGTTACTCATCTTATGGCTACACCTTC. Translated: CASSYSSYGYTF. The gene calls are TRBV6-5 and TRBJ1-2; D is undetermined. Trimming removed 0 bases at V and 5 bases at J, with 4 bases between. This CDR3 region has 12 residues. Germline lookup yields CDR1 MNHEY and CDR2 SVGAGI.

This clone was recorded a few times. The chain couples TRBV7-9 to TRBJ1-1; D possibly corresponds to TRBD1 (6 bases). The CDR3 runs 13 residues. Trimming stripped 5 bases from V and 3 bases from J, with 10 bases between. Germline-derived CDR1 and CDR2 are SEHNR and FQNEAQ (reference sequence). The CDR3 DNA follows: TGTGCCAGCAGCCAACAGGGTTACACTGAAGCTTTCTTT. Its protein is CASSQQGYTEAFF.

The rearrangement joins TRBV6-6 to TRBJ1-2; 9 bases agree with TRBD1. Germline assignment: CDR1 MNHNY and CDR2 SVGAGI (reference sequence). The CDR3 has 14 residues. The V segment lost 10 bases and the J segment 7 bases; nucleotides outside the gene matches: 13. For the CDR3, the DNA is TGTGCCACCCGACAGGGGGACGTGGTCCCTGGCTACACCTTC. Protein sequence: CATRQGDVVPGYTF.

This chain's CDR3 is CASSPAASVNEQFF. CDR3 in DNA: TGTGCCAGCAGTCCGGCGGCTAGCGTTAATGAGCAGTTCTTC. The V call is TRBV27, the J call TRBJ2-1; a possible D gene is TRBD2 (6 bases). V lost 5 bases and J 7 bases, leaving 15 bases between the germline ends. Looked up from germline, CDR1 is MNHEY and CDR2 is SMNVEV (reference sequence). The CDR3 spans 14 residues.

The chain uses TRBV10-1 and TRBJ2-3; maybe TRBD2 (6 bases). This CDR3 has 14 residues. The V end lost 5 bases, the J end lost 9 bases, and 18 bases lay between the germline ends. Germline CDR1 is WNHNN and CDR2 is SYGVQD (reference sequence). CDR3 bases: TGCGCCAGCAGTCCCGGGACTTCGCTTGACACGCAGTATTTT. It codes for CASSPGTSLDTQYF.

The genes are TRBV27 and TRBJ2-7, with 10 bases fitting TRBD1. Losses at the gene ends were 7 bases for V and 4 bases for J; bases not matched to a gene: 13. Per germline, CDR1 MNHEY and CDR2 SMNVEV (reference sequence). The CDR3 runs 16 residues. The CDR3 is CASKEGAGTGAYEQYF. The CDR3 DNA is TGTGCCAGCAAGGAGGGGGCCGGGACAGGGGCATACGAGCAGTACTTC.

This clone has only one observation. The rearrangement joins TRBV7-3 to TRBJ2-3; no definite D call. The germline CDR1 and CDR2 sequences are SGHTA and FQGTGA. This CDR3 has 13 amino acids. V was pared by 5 bases and J by 8 bases, with 14 bases between. The CDR3 DNA reads as TGTGCCAGCAGCAGTAGTCCCCTCTTTACGCAGTATTTT. Its translation: CASSSSPLFTQYF.

V usage is TRBV25-1 and J usage is TRBJ1-2, with D unclear. Looked up from germline, CDR1 is MGHDK and CDR2 is SYGVNS. Trimming removed 4 bases at V and 5 bases at J, with 5 bases between. This CDR3 contains 11 residues. The CDR3 sequence: CASSGGYGYTF. The CDR3 coding sequence is TGTGCCAGCAGTGGAGGATATGGCTACACCTTC.

This sequence joins TRBV13 and TRBJ1-1; the D is unclear. The CDR3 consists of 16 residues. CDR1 is PRHDT, CDR2 FYEKMQ, per germline (reference sequence). Trimming took off 5 bases at V and 0 bases at J, with 16 bases between the two ends. The CDR3 is CASSKSLVTMNTEAFF. In nucleotides, the CDR3 is TGTGCCAGCAGCAAATCATTAGTTACCATGAACACTGAAGCTTTCTTT.